Presented here are 29 T cell receptor beta chains from one specimen sequenced in a study of blood T cell repertoires in COVID-19. Sequencing was performed with immunoSEQ multiplex PCR; in TCRdb, only in-frame clones are kept and a portion is missing. The table records about 74,000 clones, 83% of them present only once. Sequencing was carried out using peripheral blood. These receptors originate from a man of 80 years or more with acute or convalescent COVID-19.

The genes are TRBV27 and TRBJ1-5; D is uncertain. Trimming cost V 6 bases and J 0 bases, with 12 bases left between them. CDR1 MNHEY and CDR2 SMNVEV come from the germline V gene (reference sequence). The CDR3 has 15 residues. In DNA form, the CDR3 reads TGTGCCAGCAGCCCTGAGGTAGCTAGCAATCAGCCCCAGCATTTT. It specifies CASSPEVASNQPQHF.

The V gene is TRBV5-6, the J gene TRBJ1-1; 10 positions match TRBD1. Germline V lookup: CDR1 SGHDT, CDR2 YYEEEE. Trimming at V came to 4 bases and at J to 6 bases, leaving 6 bases not matched to a gene. The CDR3 is 14 residues long. CDR3 in amino acids: CASSRGQGWSEAFF. The CDR3 DNA reads TGTGCCAGCAGCAGGGGACAGGGGTGGTCTGAAGCTTTCTTT.

The chain is built from TRBV5-4 and TRBJ2-7; 9 bases are a match to TRBD2. The V gene end was trimmed by 2 bases and the J gene end by 2 bases; junction bases not matched to a gene: 5. The germline CDR1 and CDR2 sequences are SGHNT and YYREEE (reference sequence). CDR3 size: 15 residues. CDR3 region: CASSLGLAQAYEQYF. Here the CDR3 DNA reads TGTGCCAGCAGCTTAGGACTAGCGCAGGCCTACGAGCAGTACTTC.

The chain couples TRBV30 to TRBJ1-1, with D perhaps matching TRBD1 (5 bases). Per germline, CDR1 GTSNPN and CDR2 SVGIG (reference sequence). This CDR3 region has 16 residues. Deletions cut 3 bases from V and 1 base from J, with 18 bases between. This CDR3 reads CAWRRVRAQGNTEAFF. For the CDR3, the DNA is TGTGCCTGGAGGCGCGTTAGGGCCCAGGGGAACACTGAAGCTTTCTTT.

The gene calls are TRBV19 and TRBJ2-7; TRBD2 aligns across 9 bases. Germline trimming cut 9 bases from V and 1 base from J; bases unmatched to any gene: 7. Germline V lookup: CDR1 LNHDA, CDR2 SQIVND (reference sequence). The CDR3 has 14 amino acids. Here the CDR3 DNA reads TGTGCCAGCACGTCGACTAGCGGTTCCTACGAGCAGTACTTC. Protein: CASTSTSGSYEQYF.

This chain joins TRBV28 and TRBJ1-6; D is uncertain. The CDR3 consists of 16 residues. Germline V gene data show CDR1 as MDHEN and CDR2 as SYDVKM. V was cut by 7 bases and J by 0 bases, with 13 bases left in between. Written as DNA, the CDR3 is TGTGCCAGCACCCCCGCCGAGAGCTCCTATAATTCACCCCTCCACTTT. This gives the protein CASTPAESSYNSPLHF.

The genes are TRBV4-1 and TRBJ1-3, with D tentatively TRBD1 (6 bases). With 3 bases removed from V and 0 bases from J, the gap between germline ends came to 15 bases. CDR3 size: 17 residues. Per germline, CDR1 MGHRA and CDR2 YSYEKL. CDR3 coding DNA: TGCGCCAGCAGCCAGAGAGTACAGGGTTACTCTGGAAACACCATATATTTT. This encodes CASSQRVQGYSGNTIYF.

This clone was recorded a few times. The rearrangement uses TRBV5-1 and TRBJ2-7; a weak D match, TRBD2 (6 bases). Trimming shortened V by 5 bases and J by 5 bases, and 23 bases separated the two germline ends. The CDR3 loop spans 16 amino acids. Germline V gene data show CDR1 as SGHRS and CDR2 as YFSETQ. Here the CDR3 DNA reads TGCGCCAGCAGTTTTAAAAGGGACTCCTCGATTAACGAGCAGTACTTC. Translated, it gives CASSFKRDSSINEQYF.

This chain links TRBV5-1 with TRBJ2-3; 11 bases line up with TRBD1. The V and J ends lost 5 bases and 4 bases, in that order; junction bases with no gene match: 12. This CDR3 comprises 17 residues. In germline, CDR1 is SGHRS, CDR2 YFSETQ. The CDR3, as DNA: TGCGCCAGCAGTACGGGACAGGGGGGCCAGTTGGCAGATACGCAGTATTTT. This translates into CASSTGQGGQLADTQYF.

The genes are TRBV24-1 and TRBJ2-2, with D perhaps matching TRBD1 (6 bases). The CDR3 covers 15 residues. CDR1 is KGHDR and CDR2 is SFDVKD in the germline V gene. V was shortened by 5 bases and J by 6 bases, with 15 bases between the two germline ends. The CDR3 loop is CATSAAPGAPGELFF. The CDR3 DNA is TGTGCCACCAGTGCTGCCCCAGGGGCCCCCGGGGAGCTGTTTTTT.

J is TRBJ1-5 and V is TRBV28, with 8 bases that match TRBD1. CDR1 is MDHEN and CDR2 is SYDVKM in the germline V gene. V lost 6 bases, J lost 7 bases, and 5 bases stayed unmatched. This CDR3 spans 13 amino acids. CDR3 region: CASRMTGEQPQHF. DNA for the CDR3: TGTGCCAGCAGGATGACAGGGGAGCAGCCCCAGCATTTT. The full variable domain, in which reference TRBV28 and TRBJ1-5 provide the parts outside the CDR3, is DVKVTQSSRYLVKRTGEKVFLECVQDMDHENMFWYRQDPGLGLRLIYFSYDVKMKEKGDIPEGYSVSREKKERFSLILESASTNQTSMYLCASRMTGEQPQHFGDGTRLSIL.

The rearrangement joins TRBV28 to TRBJ1-3; TRBD1 aligns across 8 bases. The CDR3 sequence is 16 residues long. V lost 5 bases, J lost 6 bases, and 12 bases stayed unmatched. Germline lookup yields CDR1 MDHEN and CDR2 SYDVKM. The chain's CDR3 is CASSPSIGQGLNTIYF. Written as DNA, the CDR3 is TGTGCCAGCAGTCCGAGCATTGGACAGGGATTAAACACCATATATTTT. Using reference TRBV28 and TRBJ1-3 for the parts outside the CDR3, the full variable domain is DVKVTQSSRYLVKRTGEKVFLECVQDMDHENMFWYRQDPGLGLRLIYFSYDVKMKEKGDIPEGYSVSREKKERFSLILESASTNQTSMYLCASSPSIGQGLNTIYFGEGSWLTVV.

This rearrangement joins TRBV7-2 to TRBJ2-1; 8 bases are shared with TRBD1. Trimming removed 2 bases from V and 5 bases from J; junction bases left unmatched: 8. CDR1 SGHTA and CDR2 FQGNSA come from the germline V gene. CDR3 length equals 16 residues. CDR3 bases: TGTGCCAGCAGCTTACGAGTGGACAGGGAACACAATGAGCAGTTCTTC. It yields the protein CASSLRVDREHNEQFF.

This clone was found once. V and J are TRBV19 and TRBJ2-7, with a weak D call TRBD2 (5 bases). CDR3 length: 12 residues. V was cut by 3 bases and J by 4 bases, with 7 bases left in between. Germline CDR1 LNHDA, CDR2 SQIVND (reference sequence). The CDR3 bases are TGTGCCAGTAGTATGGGCGGGTACGAGCAGTACTTC. Translated: CASSMGGYEQYF.

J is TRBJ2-4 and V is TRBV3-1 (or the pseudogene TRBV3-2), with 7 bases lining up with TRBD1. With 4 bases clipped from V and 4 bases from J, the junction kept 19 bases outside the gene matches. The CDR3 consists of 19 residues. The V gene's germline CDR1 is LGHDT and CDR2 YNNKEL (reference sequence). CDR3 nucleotides: TGTGCCAGCAGCCCAAAATCCCTGGTCGTAGGGACAGAAAAAAACATTCAGTACTTC. It encodes CASSPKSLVVGTEKNIQYF.

This chain connects TRBV7-2 to TRBJ2-1; TRBD2 aligns across 8 bases. The germline V gene has CDR1 SGHTA and CDR2 FQGNSA. This CDR3 comprises 15 residues. Trimming removed 7 bases from V and 9 bases from J; junction bases left unmatched: 14. The CDR3 DNA reads as TGTGCCAGCACCCCCGGGGCGGGGGGTTCTTTTGAGCAGTTCTTC. Amino acid sequence: CASTPGAGGSFEQFF.

The rearrangement uses TRBV10-3 and TRBJ2-7; possible D gene TRBD1, 5 bases. Germline V gene sequence: CDR1 ENHRY, CDR2 SYGVKD. V lost 2 bases and J lost 6, with 11 bases in between. This CDR3 has 13 residues. The CDR3 loop reads CAISEGRVGEQYF. CDR3 DNA sequence: TGTGCCATCAGTGAGGGCAGGGTCGGCGAGCAGTACTTC.

The chain couples TRBV7-2 to TRBJ1-6, with D possibly matching TRBD1 (6 bases). Trimming shortened V by 5 bases and J by 6 bases, and 11 bases separated the two germline ends. Germline CDR1 SGHTA, CDR2 FQGNSA. There are 14 residues in the CDR3. The CDR3: CASSGGQSNSPLHF. DNA of the CDR3: TGTGCCAGCAGCGGGGGACAATCTAATTCACCCCTCCACTTT.

This clone has a handful of counts. The chain uses TRBV2 and TRBJ1-4, with unresolved D. The CDR3 spans 15 residues. V was shortened by 6 bases and J by 6 bases, with 17 bases between the two germline ends. Germline CDR1 is SNHLY and CDR2 is FYNNEI. CDR3 region: CASRDFSTEYEKLFF. The CDR3 DNA follows: TGTGCCAGCAGGGACTTCTCGACGGAATATGAAAAACTGTTTTTT.

The chain recombines TRBV6-5 with TRBJ2-1, with D possibly TRBD2 on 5 matching bases. This CDR3 comprises 15 residues. Trimming cost V 2 bases and J 9 bases, with 17 bases left between them. CDR1 and CDR2 from the germline V gene are MNHEY and SVGAGI. CDR3 sequence reads: CASSYEGLIKREQFF. CDR3 sequence (DNA): TGTGCCAGCAGTTACGAGGGTTTGATCAAGCGTGAGCAGTTCTTC.

V is TRBV18 and J is TRBJ1-1, with a tentative D call TRBD1 (5 bases). Per germline, CDR1 KGHSH and CDR2 LQKENI. CDR3 length: 16 residues. With 3 bases removed from V and 3 bases from J, the gap between germline ends came to 17 bases. CDR3 amino acids: CASSPTKMGGYTEAFF. In DNA form, the CDR3 reads TGTGCCAGCTCACCCACAAAAATGGGGGGTTACACTGAAGCTTTCTTT.

The rearrangement uses TRBV7-2 and TRBJ1-2; TRBD1 might be the D (5 bases). Germline lookup yields CDR1 SGHTA and CDR2 FQGNSA. The V end was cut by 7 bases, the J end by 5 bases, with 11 bases between. CDR3 length: 12 residues. The CDR3 spells CASTDGGYGYTF. CDR3 nucleotide sequence: TGTGCCAGCACTGACGGGGGGTATGGCTACACCTTC.

The chain has TRBV29-1 and TRBJ1-1; tentative D call: TRBD1 (5 bases). Germline values: CDR1 SQVTM, CDR2 ANQGSEA. The germline V and J ends were trimmed by 0 bases and 1 base, with 12 bases remaining between them. The CDR3 contains 15 residues. The CDR3 here is CSVEDPVQANTEAFF. For the CDR3, the DNA is TGCAGCGTTGAAGATCCTGTACAGGCGAACACTGAAGCTTTCTTT.

This chain connects TRBV6-5 to TRBJ2-1; D possibly corresponds to TRBD1 (6 bases). Germline CDR1 MNHEY, CDR2 SVGAGI. This CDR3 is 15 amino acids long. Trimming cost V 6 bases and J 2 bases, with 14 bases left between them. The CDR3, as DNA: TGTGCCAGCAGAATACAGGGTGGCCCCTACAATGAGCAGTTCTTC. The encoded protein is CASRIQGGPYNEQFF.

The table lists this clone with a few counts. V gene TRBV14 combines with J gene TRBJ2-7, with 12 bases matching TRBD2. Germline V gene sequence: CDR1 SGHDN, CDR2 FVKESK. CDR3 length: 15 amino acids. Trimming cost V 4 bases and J 7 bases; bases outside gene matches: 8. The CDR3 nucleotides are TGTGCCAGCAGCCTCCGGACTAGCGGGATGGGGGAGCAGTACTTC. Its translation: CASSLRTSGMGEQYF.

The rearrangement joins TRBV18 to TRBJ2-1; weak D call: TRBD1 (5 bases). Per the germline V gene, CDR1 is KGHSH and CDR2 is LQKENI. The CDR3 has 14 amino acids. Trimming cost V 4 bases and J 0 bases, with 7 bases left between them. The CDR3 spells CASSRDSSYNEQFF. The CDR3 DNA reads as TGTGCCAGCTCACGAGACAGCTCCTACAATGAGCAGTTCTTC.

V usage is TRBV7-2 and J usage is TRBJ2-5; 11 bases line up with TRBD2. Germline V gives CDR1 SGHTA, CDR2 FQGNSA. V shed 5 bases and J 2 bases; nucleotides not matched to a gene: 7. CDR3 length: 16 amino acids. The CDR3 nucleotides are TGTGCCAGCAGCATGACTAGCGGGACCGATCAAGAGACCCAGTACTTC. This gives the protein CASSMTSGTDQETQYF.

This sequence joins TRBV27 and TRBJ1-1; D gene uncertain. This CDR3 has 13 residues. Trimming took off 4 bases at V and 3 bases at J, with 9 bases between the two ends. Germline values: CDR1 MNHEY, CDR2 SMNVEV (reference sequence). The CDR3 loop is CASSSVPDTEAFF. CDR3 sequence (DNA): TGTGCCAGCAGTTCAGTTCCTGACACTGAAGCTTTCTTT.

The V and J genes are TRBV5-5 and TRBJ1-1, with D tentatively TRBD1 (6 bases). Germline V gene lookup returns CDR1 SGHKS and CDR2 YYEKEE (reference sequence). V was pared by 1 base and J by 1 base, with 8 bases between. This CDR3 spans 14 amino acids. For the CDR3, the DNA is TGTGCCAGCAGCTTGTGGACAGAGAACACTGAAGCTTTCTTT. It specifies CASSLWTENTEAFF.